This T cell receptor beta chain stems from a study of blood T cell repertoires in COVID-19 (TCRdb year 2020). For the wider study: The collaborator samples originated in the United States, Italy and Spain and spanned the acute and convalescent phases of COVID-19. Where available, HLA class I and class II types were taken from metadata supplied by the sample provider and were not determined by assay-based typing. The material from the prospective study consisted of cDNA or gDNA derived from T cells, B-cell-depleted T cells, or PBMCs. Sample metadata almost always included a de-identified subject ID, COVID-19 status, age in years and sex. The samples were drawn from two sources: the first 160 participants of the ongoing ImmuneRACE study, and fewer than 1,500 subjects contributed by 6 global collaborators. Deeply sampled blood TCRbeta repertoires from subjects exposed to, actively infected with, or recovered from COVID-19 were included in the dataset. The repertoires were made available in a free public database intended to serve as a resource for research on the immune response to SARS-CoV-2. Paper-wide results and their limitations: Clinical and demographic metadata were provided uncurated, with the amount varying by source and participant.

In regard to this clone: Its antigen specificity is not known. No quality values exist for individual bases; no much larger clone is one base distant.

Trimming removed 4 bases from V and 5 bases from J; the gene matches leave 5 bases unexplained. There are 13 amino acids in the CDR3, from cysteine to phenylalanine inclusive. Only the CDR3 portion is preserved as DNA: 39 bases, with reading frame beginning at the first base. CDR1 and CDR2 are read off the germline V gene as SGHTS and YDEGEE. Whole blood was collected in K2EDTA tubes by collaborating institutions according to the institutions' own protocols. For TCRbeta analysis, collaborators shipped samples in one of three forms: frozen whole blood, isolated PBMCs, or DNA extracted from either of those sample types. The immunoSEQ Assay, a bias-controlled multiplex PCR, was used to amplify TCRbeta CDR3 regions from genomic DNA. Turning to the authors' computational methods: Nucleated cell counts per sample were estimated from amplification of reference gene primers within the assay. To quantify the absolute abundance of each unique TCRbeta CDR3 rearrangement, sequence reads were collapsed and filtered. Productive Simpson clonality was computed per sample as the square root of Simpson's diversity index over productive rearrangements. This immuneACCESS table, as held by TCRdb, lists in-frame sequences with V and J called but not all clones. Of the missing ones, under half trace to an unresolved V gene in checked studies; the others have no known cause. That table gives V, J and clone size, and the DNA gave D and trimming. This sample has some 200,000 clones in its table, and more than 75% of those were observed once. The ten biggest clones cover roughly 5.7% of the sample.

The sequence was obtained from a man at least 80 years old with acute or convalescent COVID-19. The chain was built from TRBV5-8 and TRBJ1-1, with TRBD1 identical over 7 junction bases. The specimen was peripheral blood. The CDR3 region has the sequence CASSQRQGTEAFF. The base sequence is TGTGCCAGCAGCCAGAGACAGGGAACTGAAGCTTTCTTT.